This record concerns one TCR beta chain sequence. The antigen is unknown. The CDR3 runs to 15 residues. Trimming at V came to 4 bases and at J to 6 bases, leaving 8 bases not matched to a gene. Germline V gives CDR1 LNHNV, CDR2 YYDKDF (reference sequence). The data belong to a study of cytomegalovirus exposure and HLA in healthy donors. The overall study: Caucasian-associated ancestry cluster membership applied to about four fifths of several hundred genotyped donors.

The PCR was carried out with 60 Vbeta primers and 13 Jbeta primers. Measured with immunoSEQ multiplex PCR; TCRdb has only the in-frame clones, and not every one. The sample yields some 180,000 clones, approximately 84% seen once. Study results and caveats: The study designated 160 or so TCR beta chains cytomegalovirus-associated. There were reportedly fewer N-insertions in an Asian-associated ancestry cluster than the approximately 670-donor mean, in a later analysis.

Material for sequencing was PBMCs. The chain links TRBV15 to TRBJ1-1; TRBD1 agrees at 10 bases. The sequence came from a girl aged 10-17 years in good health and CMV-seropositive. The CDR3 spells CATSNDRDRGAEAFF. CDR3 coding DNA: TGTGCCACCAGCAACGACCGGGACAGGGGCGCTGAAGCTTTCTTT.